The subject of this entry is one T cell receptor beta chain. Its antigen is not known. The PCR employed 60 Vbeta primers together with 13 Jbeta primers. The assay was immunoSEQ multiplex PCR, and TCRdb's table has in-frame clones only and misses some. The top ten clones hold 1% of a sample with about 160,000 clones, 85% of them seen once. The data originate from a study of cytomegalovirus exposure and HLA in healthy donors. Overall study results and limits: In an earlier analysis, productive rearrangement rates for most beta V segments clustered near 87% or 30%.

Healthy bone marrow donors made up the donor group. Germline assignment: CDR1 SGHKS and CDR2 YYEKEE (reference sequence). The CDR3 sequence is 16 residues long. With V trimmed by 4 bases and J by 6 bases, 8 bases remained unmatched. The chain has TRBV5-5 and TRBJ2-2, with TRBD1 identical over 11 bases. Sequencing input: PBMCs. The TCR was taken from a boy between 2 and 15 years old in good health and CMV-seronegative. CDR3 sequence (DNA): TGTGCCAGCAGCGATCCTTGGACAGGGGGCGCCGGGGAGCTGTTTTTT. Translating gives CASSDPWTGGAGELFF.